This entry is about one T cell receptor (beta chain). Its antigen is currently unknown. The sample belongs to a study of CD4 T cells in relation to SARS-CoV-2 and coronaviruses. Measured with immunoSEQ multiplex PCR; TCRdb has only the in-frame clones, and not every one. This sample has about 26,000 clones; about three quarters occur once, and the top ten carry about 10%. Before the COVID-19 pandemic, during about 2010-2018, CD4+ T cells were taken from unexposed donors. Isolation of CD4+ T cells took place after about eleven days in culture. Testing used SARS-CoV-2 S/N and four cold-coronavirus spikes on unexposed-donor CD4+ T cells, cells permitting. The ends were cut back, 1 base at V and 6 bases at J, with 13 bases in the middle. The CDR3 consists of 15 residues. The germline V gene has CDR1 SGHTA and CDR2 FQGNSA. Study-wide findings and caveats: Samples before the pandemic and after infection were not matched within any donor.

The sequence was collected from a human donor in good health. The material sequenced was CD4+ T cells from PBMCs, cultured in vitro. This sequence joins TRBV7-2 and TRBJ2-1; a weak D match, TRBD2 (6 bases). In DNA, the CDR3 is TGTGCCAGCAGCTTAGGCGGGGTCGGGGTCAATGAGCAGTTCTTC. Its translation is CASSLGGVGVNEQFF.